This record covers a single TCR beta chain. Its antigen is not identified. These data originate in a study of T-cell reconstitution after alpha-beta-depleted transplantation in children. General study results and limits: A year had passed since transplant, and T-cell counts and diversity by then came mostly from newly produced T cells.

Germline values: CDR1 LGHNA, CDR2 YNFKEQ. V lost 1 base and J lost 1; bases outside the gene matches: 10. CDR3 length equals 18 residues. For TCRbeta, the library was prepared with unique molecular identifiers. TCRdb called the PCR reads again in MiXCR, with one record for every CDR3 protein. The sample has 500,000 to 750,000 distinct CDR3 sequences; 25% to 30% are singletons. The sample was PBMCs, taken before TCRalphabeta/CD19-depleted stem cell transplant. The V gene is TRBV4-2, the J gene TRBJ2-3; 8 bases align to TRBD2. The source of this sequence is a boy less than two years old with Wiskott-Aldrich syndrome, due to receive a stem cell transplant. CDR3 loop: CASSQGVKRESGTDTQYF. CDR3 coding DNA: TGTGCCAGCAGCCAAGGGGTGAAGCGGGAGAGTGGCACAGATACGCAGTATTTT.